A selection of T cell receptor beta chains follows, all from one sample in a study of blood T cell repertoires in COVID-19. TCRdb keeps only in-frame clones here, not all; method: immunoSEQ multiplex PCR. Of about 130,000 clones in the sample, around 87% were seen once. The sequencing sample was made of peripheral blood. These receptors were collected from a woman aged 55-69 years with acute or convalescent COVID-19. CDR3s include the opening cysteine and the closing phenylalanine or tryptophan. A D gene is named only where the DNA matches it firmly. For some rows the clone size is stated as once, few or many, or as a class when expanded; others skip it.

J gene: TRBJ2-3; V gene: TRBV5-8; clone size: NA; D gene: TRBD2; CDR3 DNA: TGTGCCAGCACCGGCCGGGGGGGCGGGGAAGATACGCAGTATTTT; CDR3 protein: CASTGRGGGEDTQYF
J gene: TRBJ2-7; V gene: TRBV28; clone size: NA; D gene: NA; CDR3 DNA: TGTGCCAGCATTGGTATCGGCGAGCAGTACTTC; CDR3 protein: CASIGIGEQYF
J gene: TRBJ1-2; V gene: TRBV27; clone size: NA; D gene: TRBD1; CDR3 DNA: TGTGCCAGCAGAAAACAGGGGGGGGGCTACACCTTC; CDR3 protein: CASRKQGGGYTF
J gene: TRBJ2-2; V gene: TRBV9; clone size: NA; D gene: TRBD2; CDR3 DNA: TGTGCCAGCAGCATCTCAGCGGGAGGGTCGTTTGACACCGGGGAGCTGTTTTTT; CDR3 protein: CASSISAGGSFDTGELFF
J gene: TRBJ1-3; V gene: TRBV27; clone size: NA; D gene: TRBD1; CDR3 DNA: TGTGCCAGCAGTCCGTGGACAGGGGGAAACACCATATATTTT; CDR3 protein: CASSPWTGGNTIYF
J gene: TRBJ2-7; V gene: TRBV11-2; clone size: NA; D gene: NA; CDR3 DNA: TGTGCCAGCAGGAGGGCAGATTACTACGAGCAGTACTTC; CDR3 protein: CASRRADYYEQYF
J gene: TRBJ2-2; V gene: TRBV7-2; clone size: NA; D gene: NA; CDR3 DNA: TGTGCCAGCAGCAATCGACTAGTTGGTGGGGAGCTGTTTTTT; CDR3 protein: CASSNRLVGGELFF
J gene: TRBJ2-1; V gene: TRBV27; clone size: NA; D gene: TRBD2; CDR3 DNA: TGTGCCAGCAGCCTGAGACTAGCGAGTTCTGTGAATGAGCAGTTCTTC; CDR3 protein: CASSLRLASSVNEQFF
J gene: TRBJ2-1; V gene: TRBV3-1/TRBV3-2; clone size: once; D gene: NA; CDR3 DNA: TGTGCCAGCAGCCAAGAATTGGGGCACCTCGGTGGCAATGAGCAGTTCTTC; CDR3 protein: CASSQELGHLGGNEQFF
J gene: TRBJ1-2; V gene: TRBV4-1; clone size: NA; D gene: TRBD1; CDR3 DNA: TGCGCCAGCAGCCAAGATCCGGGGGGGGGACAGATCTATGGCTACACCTTC; CDR3 protein: CASSQDPGGGQIYGYTF
J gene: TRBJ2-3; V gene: TRBV5-6; clone size: NA; D gene: TRBD2; CDR3 DNA: TGTGCCAGCAGCTCCCTTCCCATAGCGGGAATGGATACGCAGTATTTT; CDR3 protein: CASSSLPIAGMDTQYF
J gene: TRBJ1-3; V gene: TRBV5-1; clone size: NA; D gene: TRBD1; CDR3 DNA: TGCGCCAGCAGCTTGGGACAGGGGACTGGAAACACCATATATTTT; CDR3 protein: CASSLGQGTGNTIYF
J gene: TRBJ2-1; V gene: TRBV27; clone size: once; D gene: NA; CDR3 DNA: TGTGCCAGCAGTTTCTCGGTGAACAATGAGCAGTTCTTC; CDR3 protein: CASSFSVNNEQFF
J gene: TRBJ2-1; V gene: TRBV7-9; clone size: NA; D gene: TRBD2; CDR3 DNA: TGTGCCAGCTCTGGGCGGGAGGGCCTCAATGAGCAGTTCTTC; CDR3 protein: CASSGREGLNEQFF
J gene: TRBJ2-1; V gene: TRBV29-1; clone size: NA; D gene: NA; CDR3 DNA: TGCAGCGTTGAAGGGCCCAATGAGCAGTTCTTC; CDR3 protein: CSVEGPNEQFF
J gene: TRBJ2-5; V gene: TRBV19; clone size: NA; D gene: TRBD2; CDR3 DNA: TGTGCCAGTAGGACGATAGCGGGAGAGTCCGCGACCCAGTACTTC; CDR3 protein: CASRTIAGESATQYF
J gene: TRBJ1-1; V gene: TRBV28; clone size: few; D gene: NA; CDR3 DNA: TGTGCCAGCAGCCGCGGGGGTCGGGTTGAAGCTTTCTTT; CDR3 protein: CASSRGGRVEAFF
J gene: TRBJ1-2; V gene: TRBV5-4; clone size: NA; D gene: TRBD1; CDR3 DNA: TGTGCCAGCAGCGGCCGGACAGGGGATAAAGCTAACTATGGCTACACCTTC; CDR3 protein: CASSGRTGDKANYGYTF
J gene: TRBJ1-2; V gene: TRBV28; clone size: NA; D gene: NA; CDR3 DNA: TGTGCCAGCAGTTCCGCGGGACTCCCGTATGGCTACACCTTC; CDR3 protein: CASSSAGLPYGYTF
J gene: TRBJ1-6; V gene: TRBV28; clone size: few; D gene: TRBD1; CDR3 DNA: TGTGCCAGCAGTCGTCCGAGGACAGGGGGGGTTTCACCCCTCCACTTT; CDR3 protein: CASSRPRTGGVSPLHF
J gene: TRBJ2-1; V gene: TRBV5-5; clone size: NA; D gene: NA; CDR3 DNA: TGTGCCAGCAGCTTGGGGCCCTACAATGAGCAGTTCTTC; CDR3 protein: CASSLGPYNEQFF
J gene: TRBJ1-2; V gene: TRBV11-2; clone size: few; D gene: NA; CDR3 DNA: TGTGCCAGCAGCTTTGACAGCTTCGGTGGCTACACCTTC; CDR3 protein: CASSFDSFGGYTF
J gene: TRBJ2-2; V gene: TRBV24-1; clone size: once; D gene: TRBD1; CDR3 DNA: TGTGCCACCAGTGAATCCTCATGGACAGGGAACACCGGGGAGCTGTTTTTT; CDR3 protein: CATSESSWTGNTGELFF
J gene: TRBJ2-7; V gene: TRBV11-1; clone size: NA; D gene: TRBD2; CDR3 DNA: TGTGCCAGCAGCCGCGCTACTAGCGGAATATACGAGCAGTACTTC; CDR3 protein: CASSRATSGIYEQYF
J gene: TRBJ2-4; V gene: TRBV30; clone size: NA; D gene: TRBD2; CDR3 DNA: TGTGCCTGGAGCCGGGAGGGGGGCGGGCGGAACATTCAGTACTTC; CDR3 protein: CAWSREGGGRNIQYF
J gene: TRBJ1-4; V gene: TRBV14; clone size: NA; D gene: NA; CDR3 DNA: TGTGCCAGCAGCCAAGATCGGGGTCAGAAACTGTTTTTT; CDR3 protein: CASSQDRGQKLFF
J gene: TRBJ2-1; V gene: TRBV29-1; clone size: NA; D gene: TRBD2; CDR3 DNA: TGCAGCGTTGCCACCGGGACTAGCGCATTAATCTACAATGAGCAGTTCTTC; CDR3 protein: CSVATGTSALIYNEQFF
J gene: TRBJ2-5; V gene: TRBV5-6; clone size: NA; D gene: NA; CDR3 DNA: TGTGCCAGCAGCTCAACAGGGATTGGAGAGACCCAGTACTTC; CDR3 protein: CASSSTGIGETQYF
J gene: TRBJ2-1; V gene: TRBV2; clone size: NA; D gene: NA; CDR3 DNA: TGTGCCAGCAGTGAAATTAGCCCGAGGGACAATGAGCAGTTCTTC; CDR3 protein: CASSEISPRDNEQFF
J gene: TRBJ1-5; V gene: TRBV28; clone size: NA; D gene: NA; CDR3 DNA: TGTGCCAGCAGTTTCGGGGATAGCAATCAGCCCCAGCATTTT; CDR3 protein: CASSFGDSNQPQHF